Below, 26 T cell receptor beta chains from the same sample are listed, as sequenced in a study of tissue T cells after allogeneic stem cell transplantation. Enrolled prospectively were adult allogeneic hematopoietic cell transplant recipients whose graft-versus-host disease was steroid-refractory. The assay was immunoSEQ multiplex PCR, and TCRdb's table has in-frame clones only and misses some. The data contain roughly 3,100 clones, 55% to 70% of them singletons. Source: jejunal tissue, taken at autopsy. These receptors were obtained from a male patient over 55 with steroid-refractory graft-versus-host disease after an allogeneic stem cell transplant. Certain T cells may be donor cells from the graft.

The rearrangement joins TRBV5-5 to TRBJ2-7, with D perhaps matching TRBD2 (5 bases). The V end was cut by 4 bases, the J end by 3 bases, with 17 bases between. The CDR3 has 15 amino acids. Germline CDR1 SGHKS, CDR2 YYEKEE (reference sequence). CDR3 sequence: CASSPSPSRGYEQYF. The DNA of the CDR3 is TGTGCCAGCAGCCCTTCCCCCTCTCGGGGCTACGAGCAGTACTTC.

The V call is TRBV7-9, the J call TRBJ1-4; 8 positions match TRBD1. Germline assignment: CDR1 SEHNR and CDR2 FQNEAQ (reference sequence). The CDR3 runs to 14 residues. Trimming removed 4 bases from V and 7 bases from J; junction bases left unmatched: 5. In DNA form, the CDR3 reads TGTGCCAGCAGCTCCGGACAGGGCATTGAAAAACTGTTTTTT. Translated, it gives CASSSGQGIEKLFF.

The chain links TRBV3-1 (or the pseudogene TRBV3-2) to TRBJ2-2; the match to TRBD2 covers 11 bases. V lost 0 bases to trimming and J lost 4 bases; unmatched junction nucleotides: 7. The CDR3 consists of 18 residues. Germline-derived CDR1 and CDR2 are LGHDT and YNNKEL (reference sequence). The chain's CDR3 is CASSQDWLAGGVTGELFF. In nucleotides, the CDR3 is TGTGCCAGCAGCCAAGATTGGCTAGCGGGGGGTGTCACCGGGGAGCTGTTTTTT.

The rearrangement uses TRBV10-3 and TRBJ1-4, with a tentative D call TRBD1 (6 bases). V was pared by 2 bases and J by 7 bases, with 8 bases between. Germline CDR1 and CDR2: ENHRY and SYGVKD. This CDR3 comprises 13 residues. The chain's CDR3 is CAISENRAEKLFF. The CDR3 nucleotides read TGTGCCATCAGTGAGAACAGGGCTGAAAAACTGTTTTTT.

This clone was seen a handful of times. The rearrangement joins TRBV29-1 to TRBJ2-2; the D gene is possibly TRBD2 (5 bases). The germline CDR1 and CDR2 sequences are SQVTM and ANQGSEA. Trimming removed 4 bases at V and 8 bases at J, with 20 bases between. The CDR3 spans 15 residues. The CDR3 loop is CSVGIRTPREGELFF. The CDR3 DNA reads TGCAGCGTTGGGATTAGGACCCCTCGGGAAGGGGAGCTGTTTTTT.

The V gene is TRBV19, the J gene TRBJ1-2; D might be TRBD1 (6 bases). Germline CDR1 and CDR2: LNHDA and SQIVND (reference sequence). V was shortened by 2 bases and J by 8 bases, with 15 bases between the two germline ends. The CDR3 loop spans 14 amino acids. The CDR3 DNA is TGTGCCAGTAGTATACTGGGGGCTCTTGGCGGCTACACCTTC. Its protein is CASSILGALGGYTF.

The chain links TRBV15 to TRBJ2-7; D call uncertain. V dropped 11 bases and J dropped 5 bases, with 25 bases sitting between them. The CDR3 totals 15 residues. CDR1 LNHNV and CDR2 YYDKDF come from the germline V gene (reference sequence). CDR3 nucleotide sequence: TGTGCCCGCAGGTGCAAAGGATTGGGCCCAGACGAGCAGTACTTC. This codes for CARRCKGLGPDEQYF.

This clone was seen a handful of times. The V call is TRBV4-2, the J call TRBJ1-5; weak D call: TRBD1 (5 bases). Trimming stripped 2 bases from V and 2 bases from J, with 7 bases between. Germline V gene data show CDR1 as LGHNA and CDR2 as YNFKEQ. CDR3 length: 14 residues. CDR3 bases: TGTGCCAGCAGCCAACAAGGGGGCAATCAGCCCCAGCATTTT. It codes for CASSQQGGNQPQHF.

This clone has a handful of counts. The chain couples TRBV12-3 or TRBV12-4 to TRBJ2-7, with a weak D call TRBD2 (6 bases). The V end lost 5 bases, the J end lost 4 bases, and 9 bases lay between the germline ends. The CDR3 is made up of 12 amino acids. The CDR3 coding sequence is TGTGCCAGCAGTCAGGGAGGTTACGAGCAGTACTTC. This encodes CASSQGGYEQYF.

This clone was observed a few times. J is TRBJ2-7 and V is TRBV5-6; D is unresolved. V lost 0 bases to trimming and J lost 6 bases, with 7 bases between them. The germline gives CDR1 SGHDT, CDR2 YYEEEE. The CDR3 runs 12 residues. CDR3 residues: CASSLVRSEQYF. CDR3 coding DNA: TGTGCCAGCAGCTTGGTGAGAAGCGAGCAGTACTTC.

This sequence joins TRBV14 and TRBJ1-1, with D possibly TRBD1 on 6 matching bases. CDR1 is SGHDN and CDR2 is FVKESK in the germline V gene. The CDR3 runs 12 residues. The ends were cut back, 4 bases at V and 6 bases at J, with 9 bases in the middle. This chain's CDR3 is CASSRYRAEAFF. The CDR3 DNA sequence: TGTGCCAGCAGCCGCTACAGGGCTGAAGCTTTCTTT. The complete variable domain, with remaining parts taken from reference TRBV14 and TRBJ1-1, reads EAGVTQFPSHSVIEKGQTVTLRCDPISGHDNLYWYRRVMGKEIKFLLHFVKESKQDESGMPNNRFLAERTGGTYSTLKVQPAELEDSGVYFCASSRYRAEAFFGQGTRLTVV.

The genes are TRBV19 and TRBJ2-7; 9 nucleotides match TRBD1. Germline V gene lookup returns CDR1 LNHDA and CDR2 SQIVND (reference sequence). V lost 6 bases and J lost 3; bases outside the gene matches: 9. This CDR3 region has 15 residues. The CDR3 DNA reads as TGTGCCAGTAGGGAGAGCGGGACAGGGTTCTACGAGCAGTACTTC. The encoded protein is CASRESGTGFYEQYF. The complete variable domain, with remaining parts taken from reference TRBV19 and TRBJ2-7, reads DGGITQSPKYLFRKEGQNVTLSCEQNLNHDAMYWYRQDPGQGLRLIYYSQIVNDFQKGDIAEGYSVSREKKESFPLTVTSAQKNPTAFYLCASRESGTGFYEQYFGPGTRLTVT.

This sequence joins TRBV6-5 and TRBJ2-1; maybe TRBD1 (6 bases). The CDR3 loop spans 15 amino acids. The V end was cut by 8 bases, the J end by 8 bases, with 22 bases between. CDR1 and CDR2 from the germline V gene are MNHEY and SVGAGI. In nucleotides, the CDR3 is TGTGCCAGCTATGGCACAGGGAAATCGAACCATGAGCAGTTCTTC. It translates to CASYGTGKSNHEQFF.

The chain carries TRBV7-2 and TRBJ2-3; possible D gene TRBD2, 5 bases. This CDR3 contains 14 residues. The V and J ends lost 3 bases and 5 bases respectively, with 12 bases between them. Per germline, CDR1 SGHTA and CDR2 FQGNSA. The CDR3 DNA reads TGTGCCAGCAGCTTTCGAGGGAGAGGAGATACGCAGTATTTT. Protein product: CASSFRGRGDTQYF.

V and J are TRBV5-6 and TRBJ2-3; TRBD2 matches 9 bases. CDR1 is SGHDT and CDR2 is YYEEEE in the germline V gene. CDR3 length: 14 amino acids. V lost 8 bases to trimming and J lost 4 bases; unmatched junction nucleotides: 8. CDR3 in amino acids: CASLPGLAPDTQYF. The CDR3 DNA reads TGTGCCAGTCTACCGGGACTAGCCCCAGATACGCAGTATTTT.

V usage is TRBV6-2 or TRBV6-3 and J usage is TRBJ2-5; 7 bases agree with TRBD1. V was pared by 4 bases and J by 2 bases, with 4 bases of the junction left unmatched. The CDR3 has 14 residues. CDR1 and CDR2 from the germline V gene are MNHEY and SVGEGT. CDR3 DNA sequence: TGTGCCAGCAGTTCTTGGGACAGTCAAGAGACCCAGTACTTC. Its translation is CASSSWDSQETQYF.

The chain recombines TRBV16 with TRBJ1-5; D call uncertain. CDR1 KGHSY and CDR2 FQNENV come from the germline V gene. The CDR3 contains 15 residues. Trimming took off 0 bases at V and 0 bases at J, with 6 bases between the two ends. The CDR3 loop is CASSQSRNSNQPQHF. CDR3 DNA sequence: TGTGCCAGCAGCCAATCCAGGAATAGCAATCAGCCCCAGCATTTT. Using reference TRBV16 and TRBJ1-5 for the parts outside the CDR3, the full variable domain is GEEVAQTPKHLVRGEGQKAKLYCAPIKGHSYVFWYQQVLKNEFKFLISFQNENVFDETGMPKERFSAKCLPNSPCSLEIQATKLEDSAVYFCASSQSRNSNQPQHFGDGTRLSIL.

This clone was detected only once. The V and J genes are TRBV6-6 and TRBJ2-7; D might be TRBD1 or TRBD2, each matching 6 bases. This CDR3 is built from 16 residues. Germline CDR1 MNHNY, CDR2 SVGAGI (reference sequence). V shed 6 bases and J shed 2 bases, with 20 bases lying between them. The CDR3 protein is CASSPGENAGTYEQYF. The CDR3 region has the DNA TGTGCCAGCAGCCCAGGGGAAAATGCGGGAACCTACGAGCAGTACTTC.

The chain joins TRBV2 to TRBJ2-1; 11 bases fit TRBD2. The CDR3 spans 15 residues. V was clipped by 2 bases and J by 7 bases; unmatched bases: 4. Germline V lookup: CDR1 SNHLY, CDR2 FYNNEI. CDR3 region: CASSEWVAGGNEQFF. The CDR3 DNA reads as TGTGCCAGCAGTGAATGGGTAGCGGGGGGGAATGAGCAGTTCTTC.

The chain joins TRBV3-1 (or the pseudogene TRBV3-2) to TRBJ2-1; perhaps TRBD1 as D (6 bases). Germline CDR1 is LGHDT and CDR2 is YNNKEL (reference sequence). The CDR3 length is 21 residues. Trimming cost V 0 bases and J 4 bases, with 28 bases left between them. CDR3 DNA: TGTGCCAGCAGCCAAGACCTCGACGAAGGGAACACAGGGAGCTTTTACAATGAGCAGTTCTTC. It is translated as CASSQDLDEGNTGSFYNEQFF.

This clone came up once. The V and J genes are TRBV18 and TRBJ2-5; no definite D call. The germline V and J ends were trimmed by 1 base and 4 bases, with 16 bases remaining between them. Germline-derived CDR1 and CDR2 are KGHSH and LQKENI. This CDR3 is 16 amino acids long. CDR3 sequence (DNA): TGTGCCAGCTCACCACAAGGATCGAGGACGGGAGAGACCCAGTACTTC. It yields the protein CASSPQGSRTGETQYF.

V is TRBV19 and J is TRBJ2-3; 7 nucleotides agree with TRBD2. Germline V gene data show CDR1 as LNHDA and CDR2 as SQIVND (reference sequence). V was clipped by 4 bases and J by 1 base; unmatched bases: 5. This CDR3 region has 15 residues. CDR3 coding DNA: TGTGCCAGTAGTACAACGGGGGGAGGCACAGATACGCAGTATTTT. Protein: CASSTTGGGTDTQYF.

V usage is TRBV12-3 or TRBV12-4 and J usage is TRBJ2-7, with D perhaps TRBD2 (5 bases). V lost 5 bases and J lost 6, with 11 bases in between. The CDR3 is 12 amino acids. The CDR3 DNA follows: TGTGCCAGCAGTAGGGCCGAGGGCGAGCAGTACTTC. The encoded protein is CASSRAEGEQYF.

The rearrangement links TRBV14 to TRBJ2-7; D call uncertain. The CDR3 totals 13 residues. Germline V lookup: CDR1 SGHDN, CDR2 FVKESK. V was trimmed by 2 bases and J by 4 bases, leaving 9 bases between them. The CDR3 nucleotides are TGTGCCAGCAGCCAATCAACCCCTTACGAGCAGTACTTC. Its translation is CASSQSTPYEQYF.

The rearrangement links TRBV10-3 to TRBJ2-1; D call uncertain. Per the germline V gene, CDR1 is ENHRY and CDR2 is SYGVKD. There are 12 residues in the CDR3. V lost 0 bases and J 7 bases, leaving 4 bases between the germline ends. This CDR3 is CAISESRNEQFF. The DNA for the CDR3 is TGTGCCATCAGTGAGTCGAGGAATGAGCAGTTCTTC.

This clone is judged medium-sized (0.01 to 0.1%). V is TRBV6-6 and J is TRBJ1-1; weak D call: TRBD1 (6 bases). The germline V gene has CDR1 MNHNY and CDR2 SVGAGI (reference sequence). The CDR3 loop spans 14 amino acids. Trimming left V 5 bases short and J 1 base short, with 11 bases between. CDR3 DNA: TGTGCCAGCAGTACCCGGGACAAGAACACTGAAGCTTTCTTT. Translated: CASSTRDKNTEAFF.